The clone carrying this T cell receptor (beta chain) was detected ten times or more. CDR1 is MDHEN and CDR2 is SYDVKM in the germline V gene. The CDR3 has 16 amino acids. V dropped 5 bases and J dropped 2; count of bases not matched to a gene: 8. The data were taken from a study of T cells in Graves' hyperthyroidism and ophthalmopathy. Amplification yielded TCR beta CDR3 regions, with RNA transcripts as the source. The HTBI set primed first-round TCR CDR3 RT-PCR. TCRdb passed the multiplex PCR reads through MiXCR, listing each CDR3 protein once. Of some 350,000 distinct CDR3 sequences in the sample, about a fifth were seen once. It was uncontrolled infection, other autoimmune disease, pregnancy or lactation that excluded patients. Fresh peripheral blood, 10 ml, yielded the PBMCs.

This chain joins TRBV28 and TRBJ2-5; 10 bases map to TRBD1. Sequenced material: blood. The origin of this receptor is a woman between 18 and 29 years old with Graves' hyperthyroidism. CDR3 sequence reads: CASSLPGTGAQETQYF. In nucleotides, the CDR3 is TGTGCCAGCAGTCTCCCTGGGACAGGGGCGCAAGAGACCCAGTACTTC.